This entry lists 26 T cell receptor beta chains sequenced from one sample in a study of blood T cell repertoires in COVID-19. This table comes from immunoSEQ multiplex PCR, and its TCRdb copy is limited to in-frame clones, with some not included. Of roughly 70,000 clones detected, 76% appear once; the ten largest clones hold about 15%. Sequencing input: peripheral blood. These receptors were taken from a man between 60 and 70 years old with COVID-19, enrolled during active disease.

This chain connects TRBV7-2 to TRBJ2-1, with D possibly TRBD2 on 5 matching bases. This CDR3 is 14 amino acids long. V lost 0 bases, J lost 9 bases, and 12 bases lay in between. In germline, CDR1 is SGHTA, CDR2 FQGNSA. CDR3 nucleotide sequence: TGTGCCAGCAGCTTAGCGGGAGTCAACAGTGAGCAGTTCTTC. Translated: CASSLAGVNSEQFF.

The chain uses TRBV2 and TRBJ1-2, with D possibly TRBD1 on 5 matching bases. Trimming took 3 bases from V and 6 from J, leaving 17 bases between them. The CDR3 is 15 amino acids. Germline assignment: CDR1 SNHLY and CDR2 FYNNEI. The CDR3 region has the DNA TGTGCCAGCAGTGAGGGAGGGGCGCAAGTCCATGGCTACACCTTC. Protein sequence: CASSEGGAQVHGYTF.

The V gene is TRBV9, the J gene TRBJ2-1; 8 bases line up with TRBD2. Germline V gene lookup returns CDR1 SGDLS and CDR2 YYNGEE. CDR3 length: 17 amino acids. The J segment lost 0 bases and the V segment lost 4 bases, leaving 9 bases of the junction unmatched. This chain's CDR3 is CASSPGLATSSYNEQFF. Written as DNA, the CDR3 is TGTGCCAGCAGCCCCGGACTAGCCACGAGCTCCTACAATGAGCAGTTCTTC.

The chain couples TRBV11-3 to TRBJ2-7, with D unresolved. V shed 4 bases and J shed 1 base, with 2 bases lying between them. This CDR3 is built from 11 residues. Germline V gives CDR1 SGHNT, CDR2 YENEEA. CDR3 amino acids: CASSSSYEQYF. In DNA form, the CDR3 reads TGTGCCAGCAGCTCGTCCTACGAGCAGTACTTC.

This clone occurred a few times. This chain's CDR3 is CAISESPGDTYGYTF. CDR3 in DNA: TGTGCCATCAGTGAGTCGCCAGGGGATACCTATGGCTACACCTTC. The chain joins TRBV10-3 to TRBJ1-2; D might be TRBD1 (6 bases). The germline V and J ends were trimmed by 0 bases and 4 bases, with 12 bases remaining between them. From germline, CDR1 is ENHRY and CDR2 SYGVKD. The CDR3 is made up of 15 amino acids.

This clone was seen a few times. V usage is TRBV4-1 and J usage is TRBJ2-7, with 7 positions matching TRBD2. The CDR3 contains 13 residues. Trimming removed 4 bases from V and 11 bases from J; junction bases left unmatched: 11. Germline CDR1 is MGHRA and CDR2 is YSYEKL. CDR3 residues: CASSPASGLKEYF. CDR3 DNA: TGCGCCAGCAGCCCCGCTAGCGGTCTAAAGGAGTACTTC.

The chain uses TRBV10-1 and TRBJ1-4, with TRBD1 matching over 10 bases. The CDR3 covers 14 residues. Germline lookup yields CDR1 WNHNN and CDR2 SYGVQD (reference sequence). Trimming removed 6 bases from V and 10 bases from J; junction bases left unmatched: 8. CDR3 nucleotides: TGCGCCAGCAGCAGGGACAGGGGAACGGGAAAACTGTTTTTT. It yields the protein CASSRDRGTGKLFF.

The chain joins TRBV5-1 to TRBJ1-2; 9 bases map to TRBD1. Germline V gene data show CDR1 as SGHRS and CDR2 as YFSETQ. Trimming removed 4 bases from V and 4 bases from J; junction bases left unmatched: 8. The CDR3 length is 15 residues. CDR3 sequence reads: CASSPDRGSGYGYTF. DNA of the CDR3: TGCGCCAGCAGCCCTGACAGGGGGAGTGGCTATGGCTACACCTTC.

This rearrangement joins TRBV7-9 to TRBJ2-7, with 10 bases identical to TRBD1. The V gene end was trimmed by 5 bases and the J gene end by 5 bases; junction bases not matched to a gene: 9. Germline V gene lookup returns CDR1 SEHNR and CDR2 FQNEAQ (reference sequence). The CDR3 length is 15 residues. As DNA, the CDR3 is TGTGCCAGCAGCCCGTCGGGACAGGGGCCCCACGAGCAGTACTTC. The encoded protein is CASSPSGQGPHEQYF.

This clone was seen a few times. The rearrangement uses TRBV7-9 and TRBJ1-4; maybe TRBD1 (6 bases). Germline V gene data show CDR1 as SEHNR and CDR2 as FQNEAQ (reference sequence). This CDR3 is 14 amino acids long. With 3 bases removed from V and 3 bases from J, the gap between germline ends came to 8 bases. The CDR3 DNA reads TGTGCCAGCAGCTTCAGGGGAGCTAATGAAAAACTGTTTTTT. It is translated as CASSFRGANEKLFF.

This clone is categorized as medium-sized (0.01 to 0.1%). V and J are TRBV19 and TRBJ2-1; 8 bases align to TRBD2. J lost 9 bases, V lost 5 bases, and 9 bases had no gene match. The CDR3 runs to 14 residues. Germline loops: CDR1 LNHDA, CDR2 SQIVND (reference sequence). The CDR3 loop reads CASSWSGSRGEQFF. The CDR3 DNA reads TGTGCCAGTAGTTGGAGCGGGAGTAGGGGTGAGCAGTTCTTC.

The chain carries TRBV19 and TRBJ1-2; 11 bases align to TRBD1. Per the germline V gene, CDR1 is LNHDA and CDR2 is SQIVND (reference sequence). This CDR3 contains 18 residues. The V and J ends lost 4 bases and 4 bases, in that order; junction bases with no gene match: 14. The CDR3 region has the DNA TGTGCCAGTAGTAGATTGGAGGACAGGGGGCGCGTAGGCTATGGCTACACCTTC. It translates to CASSRLEDRGRVGYGYTF.

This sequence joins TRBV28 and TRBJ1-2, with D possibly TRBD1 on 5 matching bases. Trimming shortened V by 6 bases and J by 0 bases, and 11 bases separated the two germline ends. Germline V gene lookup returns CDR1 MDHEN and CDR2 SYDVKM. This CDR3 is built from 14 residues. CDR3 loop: CASSPGGANYGYTF. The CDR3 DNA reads TGTGCCAGCAGCCCGGGGGGAGCTAACTATGGCTACACCTTC.

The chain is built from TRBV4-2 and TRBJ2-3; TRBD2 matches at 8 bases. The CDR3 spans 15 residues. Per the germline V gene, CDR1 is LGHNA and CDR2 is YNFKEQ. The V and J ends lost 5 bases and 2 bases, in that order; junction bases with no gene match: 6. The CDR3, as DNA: TGTGCCAGCAGCGAAGCGGGAGTGCCCACAGATACGCAGTATTTT. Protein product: CASSEAGVPTDTQYF.

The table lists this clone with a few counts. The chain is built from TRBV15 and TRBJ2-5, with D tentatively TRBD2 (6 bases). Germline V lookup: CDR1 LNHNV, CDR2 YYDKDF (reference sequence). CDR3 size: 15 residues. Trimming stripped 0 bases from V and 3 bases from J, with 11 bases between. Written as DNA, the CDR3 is TGTGCCACCAGCAGAGATCAGGGACTGGAAGAGACCCAGTACTTC. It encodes CATSRDQGLEETQYF.

The CDR3 loop is CAWGTGRHEQFF. The DNA for the CDR3 is TGTGCCTGGGGGACAGGGAGGCATGAGCAGTTCTTC. The genes are TRBV30 and TRBJ2-1; 9 bases map to TRBD1. Germline V gives CDR1 GTSNPN, CDR2 SVGIG (reference sequence). Trimming at V came to 5 bases and at J to 8 bases, leaving 4 bases not matched to a gene. The CDR3 sequence is 12 residues long.

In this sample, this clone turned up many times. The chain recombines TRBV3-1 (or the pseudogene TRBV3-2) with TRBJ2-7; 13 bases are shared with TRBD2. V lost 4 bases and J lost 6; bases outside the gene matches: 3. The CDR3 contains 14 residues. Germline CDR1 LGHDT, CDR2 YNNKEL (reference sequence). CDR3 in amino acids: CASSLGTSGTEQYF. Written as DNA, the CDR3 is TGTGCCAGCAGCCTCGGGACTAGCGGGACCGAGCAGTACTTC.

The CDR3 region is CASSYSPGAGETQYF. The CDR3 DNA sequence: TGTGCCAGCAGTTACTCGCCAGGGGCAGGGGAGACCCAGTACTTC. The rearrangement uses TRBV6-5 and TRBJ2-5; a possible D gene is TRBD1 (6 bases). Trimming stripped 0 bases from V and 5 bases from J, with 13 bases between. The CDR3 covers 15 residues. Germline CDR1 is MNHEY and CDR2 is SVGAGI.

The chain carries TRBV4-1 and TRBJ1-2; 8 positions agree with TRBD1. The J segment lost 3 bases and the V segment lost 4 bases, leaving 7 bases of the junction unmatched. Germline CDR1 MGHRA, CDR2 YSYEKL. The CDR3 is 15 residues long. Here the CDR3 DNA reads TGCGCCAGCAGCCGAAACAGGGGGGACGACTATGGCTACACCTTC. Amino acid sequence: CASSRNRGDDYGYTF.

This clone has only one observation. Here the CDR3 DNA reads TGTGCCAGCAGCCCGAGACAGTATGCAACTAATGAAAAACTGTTTTTT. Amino acid sequence: CASSPRQYATNEKLFF. V usage is TRBV11-3 and J usage is TRBJ1-4; D might be TRBD1 (5 bases). The CDR3 has 16 residues. The germline V gene encodes CDR1 SGHNT and CDR2 YENEEA. V lost 5 bases and J 0 bases, leaving 13 bases between the germline ends.

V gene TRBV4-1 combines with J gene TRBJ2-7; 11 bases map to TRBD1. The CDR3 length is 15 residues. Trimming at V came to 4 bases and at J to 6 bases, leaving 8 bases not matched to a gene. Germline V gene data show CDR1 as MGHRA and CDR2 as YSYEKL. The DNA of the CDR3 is TGCGCCAGCAGCCGAGGGACAGGGGGAAGGTCCGAGCAGTACTTC. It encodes CASSRGTGGRSEQYF.

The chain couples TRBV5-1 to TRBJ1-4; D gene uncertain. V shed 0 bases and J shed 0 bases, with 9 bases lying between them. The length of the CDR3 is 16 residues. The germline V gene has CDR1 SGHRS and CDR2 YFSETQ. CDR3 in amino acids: CASSLETGATNEKLFF. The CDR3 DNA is TGCGCCAGCAGCTTGGAAACCGGGGCAACTAATGAAAAACTGTTTTTT.

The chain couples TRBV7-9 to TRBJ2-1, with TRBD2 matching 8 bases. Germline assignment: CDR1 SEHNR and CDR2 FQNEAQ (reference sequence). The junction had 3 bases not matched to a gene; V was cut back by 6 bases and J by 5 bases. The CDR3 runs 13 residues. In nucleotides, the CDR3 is TGTGCCAGCAGTTTTAGCGGGAACAATGAGCAGTTCTTC. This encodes CASSFSGNNEQFF.

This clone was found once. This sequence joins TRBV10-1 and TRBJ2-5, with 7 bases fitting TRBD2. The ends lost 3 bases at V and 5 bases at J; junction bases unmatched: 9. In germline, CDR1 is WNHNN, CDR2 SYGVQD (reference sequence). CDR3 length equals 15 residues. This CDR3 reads CASSESGGRDETQYF. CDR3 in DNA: TGCGCCAGCAGTGAATCCGGCGGGAGAGATGAGACCCAGTACTTC.

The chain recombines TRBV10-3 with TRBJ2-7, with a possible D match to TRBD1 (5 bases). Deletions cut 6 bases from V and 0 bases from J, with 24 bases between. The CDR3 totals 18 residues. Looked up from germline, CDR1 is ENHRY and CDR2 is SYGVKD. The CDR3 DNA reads TGTGCCATCAGCCCAAGGAAAATACAGGTTTCTAGCTCCTACGAGCAGTACTTC. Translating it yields CAISPRKIQVSSSYEQYF.

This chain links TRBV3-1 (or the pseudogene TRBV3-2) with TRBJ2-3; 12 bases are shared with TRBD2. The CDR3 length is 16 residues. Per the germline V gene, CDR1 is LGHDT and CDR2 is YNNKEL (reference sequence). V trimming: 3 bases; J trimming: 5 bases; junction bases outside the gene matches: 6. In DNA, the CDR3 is TGTGCCAGCAGCCAGCTAGCGGGAGGGGTGGTAGATACGCAGTATTTT. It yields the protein CASSQLAGGVVDTQYF.